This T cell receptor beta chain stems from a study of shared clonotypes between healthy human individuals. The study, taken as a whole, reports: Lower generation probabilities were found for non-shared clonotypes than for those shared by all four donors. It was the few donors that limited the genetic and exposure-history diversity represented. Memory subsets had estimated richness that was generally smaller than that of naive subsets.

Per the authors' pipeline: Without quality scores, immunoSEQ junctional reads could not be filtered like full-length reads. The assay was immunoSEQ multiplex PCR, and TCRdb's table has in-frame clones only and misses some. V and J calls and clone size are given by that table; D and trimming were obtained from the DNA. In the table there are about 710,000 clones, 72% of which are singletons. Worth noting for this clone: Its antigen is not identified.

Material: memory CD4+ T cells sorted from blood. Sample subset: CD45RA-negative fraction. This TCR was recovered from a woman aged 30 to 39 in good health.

The CDR3 DNA follows: TGTGCCAGCAGCCAAGATCTTTACGGGAGGGCTTTAGGGGAGCAGTACTTC. Residues: CASSQDLYGRALGEQYF. The chain joins TRBV14 to TRBJ2-7, with TRBD2 matching over 8 bases. The CDR3 covers 17 residues. J was trimmed by 7 bases and V by 0 bases; bases with no gene match: 14. Germline-derived CDR1 and CDR2 are SGHDN and FVKESK.